The entry below gives a single T cell receptor beta chain sequence along with its context. What it recognizes is unknown. The data derive from a study of T cell responses to AZD1222 COVID-19 vaccine. Study results and limitations: Unmutated variant regions reportedly attract nearly half of all spike-specific TCRs. At study baseline, merely roughly 6 AZD1222 recipients were seropositive. Clonal diversity was possibly underestimated; the donors were predominantly white British and more often female. Repertoire sampling occurred only after the peak T cell response.

The protocol was immunoSEQ multiplex PCR, while the TCRdb copy is restricted to in-frame clones and leaves out a portion. The sample gives 95,000 to 150,000 clones, around 89% of which show up once; roughly 1.6% is in the top ten. Trimming pared 3 bases from V and 0 bases from J, leaving 14 bases between. Germline V gene lookup returns CDR1 LNHNV and CDR2 YYDKDF (reference sequence). The CDR3 is 16 residues long. This sequence was found in an adult in good health. This chain joins TRBV15 and TRBJ2-5; unclear D gene. This specimen consisted of peripheral blood, obtained on day 0 of AZD1222 vaccination. This CDR3 is CATSSVTEPYQETQYF. The CDR3 DNA sequence: TGTGCCACCAGCAGCGTAACAGAGCCGTACCAAGAGACCCAGTACTTC. Filled out from reference TRBV15 and TRBJ2-5, the complete variable domain reads DAMVIQNPRYQVTQFGKPVTLSCSQTLNHNVMYWYQQKSSQAPKLLFHYYDKDFNNEADTPDNFQSRRPNTSFCFLDIRSPGLGDTAMYLCATSSVTEPYQETQYFGPGTRLLVL.